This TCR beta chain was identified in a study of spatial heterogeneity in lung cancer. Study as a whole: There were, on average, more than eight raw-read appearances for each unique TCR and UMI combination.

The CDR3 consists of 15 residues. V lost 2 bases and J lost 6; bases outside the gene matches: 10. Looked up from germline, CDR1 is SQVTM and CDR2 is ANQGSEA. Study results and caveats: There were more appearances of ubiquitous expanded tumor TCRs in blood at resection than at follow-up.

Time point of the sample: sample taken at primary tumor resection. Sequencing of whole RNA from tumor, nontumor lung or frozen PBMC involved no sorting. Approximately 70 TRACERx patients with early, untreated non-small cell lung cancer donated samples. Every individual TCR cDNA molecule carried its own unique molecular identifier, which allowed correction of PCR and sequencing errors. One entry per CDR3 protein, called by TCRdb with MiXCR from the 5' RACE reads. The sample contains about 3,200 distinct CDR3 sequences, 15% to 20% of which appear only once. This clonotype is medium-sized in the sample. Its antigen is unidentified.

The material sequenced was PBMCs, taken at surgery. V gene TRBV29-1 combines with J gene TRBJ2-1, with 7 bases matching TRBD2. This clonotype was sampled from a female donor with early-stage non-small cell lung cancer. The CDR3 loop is CSVEPRTRGANEQFF. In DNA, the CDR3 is TGCAGCGTTGAACCCCGGACTAGAGGGGCCAATGAGCAGTTCTTC.